This T cell receptor beta chain was retrieved from a study of blood T cell repertoires in COVID-19. J lost 1 base, V lost 4 bases, and 7 bases had no gene match. The CDR3 is 15 residues long. CDR1 and CDR2 (germline): SGHTS, YDEGEE. Sequenced by immunoSEQ multiplex PCR; TCRdb stores in-frame clones only, minus some. The sample shows roughly 200,000 clones, about 86% of them seen only once. This chain links TRBV5-8 with TRBJ1-1, with 7 positions matching TRBD1. This receptor was taken from a man aged 40-49 years with active or convalescent COVID-19. Input material: peripheral blood. In DNA form, the CDR3 reads TGTGCCAGCAGCGCAAAACAGGGGACGAACACTGAAGCTTTCTTT. It specifies CASSAKQGTNTEAFF.